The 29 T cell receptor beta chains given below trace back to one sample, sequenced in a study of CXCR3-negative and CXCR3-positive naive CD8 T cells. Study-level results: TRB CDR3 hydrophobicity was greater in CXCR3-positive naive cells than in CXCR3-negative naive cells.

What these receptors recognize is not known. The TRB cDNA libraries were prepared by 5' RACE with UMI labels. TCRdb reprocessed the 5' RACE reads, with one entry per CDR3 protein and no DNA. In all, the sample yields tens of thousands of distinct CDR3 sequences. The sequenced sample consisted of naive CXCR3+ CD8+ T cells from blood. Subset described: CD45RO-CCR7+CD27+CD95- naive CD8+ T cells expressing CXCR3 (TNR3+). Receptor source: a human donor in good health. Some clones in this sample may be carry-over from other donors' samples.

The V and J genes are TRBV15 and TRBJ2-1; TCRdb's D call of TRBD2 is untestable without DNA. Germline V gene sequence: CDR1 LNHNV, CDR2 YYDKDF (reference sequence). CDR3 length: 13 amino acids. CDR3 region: CATSRRRDNEQFF.

CDR3 sequence reads: CASSFSYTGELFF. This chain links TRBV27 with TRBJ2-2. CDR1 and CDR2 from the germline V gene are MNHEY and SMNVEV (reference sequence). The CDR3 loop spans 13 amino acids.

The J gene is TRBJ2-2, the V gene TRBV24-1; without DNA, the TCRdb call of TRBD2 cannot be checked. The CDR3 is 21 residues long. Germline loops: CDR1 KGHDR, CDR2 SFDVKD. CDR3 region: CATSDFSVTPGLADLTGELFF.

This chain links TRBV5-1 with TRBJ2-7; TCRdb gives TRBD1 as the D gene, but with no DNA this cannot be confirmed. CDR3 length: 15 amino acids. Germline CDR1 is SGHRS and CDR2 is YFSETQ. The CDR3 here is CASSPGGNQPYEQYF.

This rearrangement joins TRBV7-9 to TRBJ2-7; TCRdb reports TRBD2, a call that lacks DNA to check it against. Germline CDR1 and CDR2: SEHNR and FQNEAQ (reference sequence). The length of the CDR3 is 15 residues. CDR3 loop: CASSFLPSSPYEQYF.

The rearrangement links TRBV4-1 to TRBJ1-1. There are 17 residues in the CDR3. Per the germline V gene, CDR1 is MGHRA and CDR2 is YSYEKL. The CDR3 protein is CASSQVRDFGLPTEAFF.

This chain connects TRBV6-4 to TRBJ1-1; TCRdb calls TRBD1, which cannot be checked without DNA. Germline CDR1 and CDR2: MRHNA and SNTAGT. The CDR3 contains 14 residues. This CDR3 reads CASRTQPGYPEAFF.

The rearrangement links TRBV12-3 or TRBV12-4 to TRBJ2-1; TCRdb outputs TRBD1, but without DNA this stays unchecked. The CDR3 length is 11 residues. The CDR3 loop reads CASRSGDEQFF.

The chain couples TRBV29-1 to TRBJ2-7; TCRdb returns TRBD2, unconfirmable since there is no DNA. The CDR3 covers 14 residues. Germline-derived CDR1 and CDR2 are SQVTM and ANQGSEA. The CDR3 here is CSVSPDSGSYEQYF.

CDR3 sequence reads: CAISELFSGSERETQYF. The J gene is TRBJ2-5, the V gene TRBV10-3. The CDR3 loop spans 17 amino acids. Germline CDR1 is ENHRY and CDR2 is SYGVKD.

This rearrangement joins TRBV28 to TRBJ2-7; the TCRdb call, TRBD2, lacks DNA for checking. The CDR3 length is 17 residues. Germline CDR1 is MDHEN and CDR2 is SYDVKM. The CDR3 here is CASGFGGSGLAPYEQYF.

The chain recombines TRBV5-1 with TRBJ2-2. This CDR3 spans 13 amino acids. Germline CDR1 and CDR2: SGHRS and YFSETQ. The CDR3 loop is CASSQTTTGELFF.

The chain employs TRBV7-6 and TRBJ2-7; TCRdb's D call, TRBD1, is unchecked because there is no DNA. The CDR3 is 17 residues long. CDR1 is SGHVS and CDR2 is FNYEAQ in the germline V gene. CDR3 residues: CASSPTTGLLSPYEQYF.

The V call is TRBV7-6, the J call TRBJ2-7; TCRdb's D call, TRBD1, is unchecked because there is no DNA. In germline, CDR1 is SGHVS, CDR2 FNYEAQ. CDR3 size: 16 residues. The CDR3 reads CASSLPPGQPSDEQYF.

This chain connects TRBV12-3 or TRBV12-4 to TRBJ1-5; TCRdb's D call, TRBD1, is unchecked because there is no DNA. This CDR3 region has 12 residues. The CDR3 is CASRTGNQPQHF.

CDR3 amino acids: CASSPAGDYGYTF. The rearrangement joins TRBV28 to TRBJ1-2. Germline lookup yields CDR1 MDHEN and CDR2 SYDVKM. This CDR3 has 13 amino acids.

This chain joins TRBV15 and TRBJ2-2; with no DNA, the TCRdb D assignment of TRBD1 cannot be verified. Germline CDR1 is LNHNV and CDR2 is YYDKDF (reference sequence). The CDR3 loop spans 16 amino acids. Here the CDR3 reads CATSTIQGLNTGELFF. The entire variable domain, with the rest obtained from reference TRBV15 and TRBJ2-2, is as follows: DAMVIQNPRYQVTQFGKPVTLSCSQTLNHNVMYWYQQKSSQAPKLLFHYYDKDFNNEADTPDNFQSRRPNTSFCFLDIRSPGLGDTAMYLCATSTIQGLNTGELFFGEGSRLTVL.

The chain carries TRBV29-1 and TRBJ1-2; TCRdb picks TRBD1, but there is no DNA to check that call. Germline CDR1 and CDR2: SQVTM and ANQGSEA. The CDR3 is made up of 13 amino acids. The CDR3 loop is CSVTGGYNYGYTF.

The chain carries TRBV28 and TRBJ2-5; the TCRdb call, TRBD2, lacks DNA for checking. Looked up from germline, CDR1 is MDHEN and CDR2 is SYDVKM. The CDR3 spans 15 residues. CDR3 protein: CASSLSGGGQETQYF.

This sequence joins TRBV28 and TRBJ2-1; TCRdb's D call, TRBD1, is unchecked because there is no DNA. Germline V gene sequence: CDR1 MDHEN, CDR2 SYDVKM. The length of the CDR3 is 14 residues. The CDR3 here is CASSLSTGGNEQFF.

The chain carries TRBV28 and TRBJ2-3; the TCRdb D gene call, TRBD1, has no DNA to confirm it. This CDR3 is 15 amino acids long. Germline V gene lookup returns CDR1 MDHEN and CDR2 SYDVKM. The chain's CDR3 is CASSFSGTGTDTQYF.

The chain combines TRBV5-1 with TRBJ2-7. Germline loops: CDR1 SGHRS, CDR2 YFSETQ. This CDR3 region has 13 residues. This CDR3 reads CASSSGPEDEQYF.

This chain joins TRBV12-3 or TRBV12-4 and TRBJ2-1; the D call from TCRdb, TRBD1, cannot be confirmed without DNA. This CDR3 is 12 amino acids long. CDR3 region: CASSFGGNEQFF.

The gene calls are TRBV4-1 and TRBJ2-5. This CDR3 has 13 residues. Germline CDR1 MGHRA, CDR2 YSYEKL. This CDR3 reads CASSPGYEETQYF.

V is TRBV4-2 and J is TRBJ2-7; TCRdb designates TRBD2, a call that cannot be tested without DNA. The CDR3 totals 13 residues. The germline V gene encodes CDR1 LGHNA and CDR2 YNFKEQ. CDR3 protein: CASSQERAAEQYF.

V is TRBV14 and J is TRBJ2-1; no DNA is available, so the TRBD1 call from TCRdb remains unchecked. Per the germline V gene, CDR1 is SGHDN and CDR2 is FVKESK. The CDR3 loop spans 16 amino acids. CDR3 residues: CASSQERQELYNEQFF.

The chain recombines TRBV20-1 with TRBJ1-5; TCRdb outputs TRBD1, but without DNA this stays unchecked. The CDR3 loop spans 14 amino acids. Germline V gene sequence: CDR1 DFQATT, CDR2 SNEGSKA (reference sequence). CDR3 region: CSARDPQGGQPQHF.

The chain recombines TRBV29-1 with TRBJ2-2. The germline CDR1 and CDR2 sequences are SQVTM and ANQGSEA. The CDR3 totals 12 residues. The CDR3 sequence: CSVVRVTGELFF.

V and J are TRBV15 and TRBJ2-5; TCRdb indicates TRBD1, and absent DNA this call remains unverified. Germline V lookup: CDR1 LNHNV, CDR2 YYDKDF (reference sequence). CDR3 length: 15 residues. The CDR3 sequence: CATSFPAKEGETQYF.